Given below is one T cell receptor (beta chain) in context. This entry is derived from a study of cytomegalovirus exposure and HLA in healthy donors. A multiplex PCR was run with 60 Vbeta primers and 13 Jbeta primers. The data were produced by immunoSEQ multiplex PCR, yet TCRdb's version contains in-frame clones alone and is incomplete. This sample has approximately 80,000 clones, with roughly 77% found just once. This clonotype originated in a man aged 55 to 70 in good health and CMV-seronegative. Sample: PBMCs.

The CDR3 DNA sequence: TGTGCCAGCAGCGTACCTCGGGGACAGGGGGGGGATAATGAGCAGTTCTTC. This sequence encodes CASSVPRGQGGDNEQFF. V gene TRBV9 combines with J gene TRBJ2-1, with 11 positions matching TRBD1. The CDR3 length is 17 residues. Unmatched junction bases numbered 10, after V lost 1 base and J lost 7 bases. CDR1 is SGDLS and CDR2 is YYNGEE in the germline V gene.